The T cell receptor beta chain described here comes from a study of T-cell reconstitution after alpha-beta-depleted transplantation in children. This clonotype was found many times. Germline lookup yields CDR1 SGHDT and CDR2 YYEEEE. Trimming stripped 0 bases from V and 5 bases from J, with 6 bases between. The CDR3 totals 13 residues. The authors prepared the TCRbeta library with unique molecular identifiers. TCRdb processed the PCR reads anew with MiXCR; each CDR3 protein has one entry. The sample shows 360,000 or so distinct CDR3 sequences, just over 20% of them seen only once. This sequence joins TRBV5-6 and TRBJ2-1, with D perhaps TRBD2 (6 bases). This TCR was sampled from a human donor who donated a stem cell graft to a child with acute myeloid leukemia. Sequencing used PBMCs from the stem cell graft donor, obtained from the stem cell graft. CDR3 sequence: CASSLGGDNEQFF. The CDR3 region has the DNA TGTGCCAGCAGCTTGGGGGGGGACAATGAGCAGTTCTTC.